Each of the 27 T cell receptor beta chains below was sequenced from the same sample in a study of cytomegalovirus exposure and HLA in healthy donors. The PCR employed 60 Vbeta primers together with 13 Jbeta primers. TCRdb's copy holds only in-frame clones and misses some; the assay was immunoSEQ multiplex PCR. The profile shows about 120,000 clones, approximately 80% of them singletons. Sequences were obtained from PBMCs. Receptors originate from a female donor in good health and CMV-seronegative.

This chain uses TRBV7-8 with TRBJ2-5, with D possibly matching TRBD2 (5 bases). V lost 3 bases, J lost 1 base, and 15 bases lay in between. The CDR3 covers 16 residues. Germline CDR1 SGHVS, CDR2 FQNEAQ. The CDR3 DNA reads TGTGCCAGCAGCTTTAGCGTGATAGGCCGCCAAGAGACCCAGTACTTC. Translation gives CASSFSVIGRQETQYF. Supplemented by reference TRBV7-8 and TRBJ2-5, the full variable domain reads GAGVSQSPRYKVAKRGQDVALRCDPISGHVSLFWYQQALGQGPEFLTYFQNEAQLDKSGLPSDRFFAERPEGSVSTLKIQRTQQEDSAVYLCASSFSVIGRQETQYFGPGTRLLVL.

The chain couples TRBV30 to TRBJ2-7; 8 bases are shared with TRBD2. Germline CDR1 GTSNPN, CDR2 SVGIG (reference sequence). The J segment lost 4 bases and the V segment lost 1 base, leaving 0 bases of the junction unmatched. There are 12 residues in the CDR3. The CDR3 reads CAWSAGGYEQYF. CDR3 bases: TGTGCCTGGAGTGCGGGGGGGTACGAGCAGTACTTC. Full variable domain (outside the CDR3, taken from reference TRBV30 and TRBJ2-7): SQTIHQWPATLVQPVGSPLSLECTVEGTSNPNLYWYRQAAGRGLQLLFYSVGIGQISSEVPQNLSASRPQDRQFILSSKKLLLSDSGFYLCAWSAGGYEQYFGPGTRLTVT.

V is TRBV7-2 and J is TRBJ2-7; 9 bases line up with TRBD2. This CDR3 spans 15 amino acids. Germline CDR1 is SGHTA and CDR2 is FQGNSA. V lost 5 bases, J lost 2 bases, and 7 bases stayed unmatched. This CDR3 reads CASSPAGGGAYEQYF. The CDR3 nucleotides are TGTGCCAGCAGCCCGGCCGGCGGGGGGGCCTACGAGCAGTACTTC.

This clone was seen a few times. This chain connects TRBV4-1 to TRBJ2-1; a weak D match, TRBD2 (6 bases). Germline CDR1 MGHRA, CDR2 YSYEKL. The CDR3 contains 15 residues. Deletions cut 1 base from V and 8 bases from J, with 15 bases between. The CDR3 spells CASSQVWGDFDEQFF. The CDR3 DNA reads as TGCGCCAGCAGCCAAGTCTGGGGGGATTTCGATGAGCAGTTCTTC.

The chain links TRBV28 to TRBJ2-3, with a tentative D call TRBD1 (5 bases). The V gene lost 2 bases and the J gene lost 9 bases, with 9 bases spanning the gap. Germline V gene lookup returns CDR1 MDHEN and CDR2 SYDVKM. The length of the CDR3 is 12 residues. The CDR3 loop is CASSLNDRTQYF. The DNA of the CDR3 is TGTGCCAGCAGTTTAAACGACAGAACGCAGTATTTT.

This clone has a handful of counts. The V and J genes are TRBV2 and TRBJ1-4; perhaps TRBD1 as D (5 bases). The CDR3 spans 15 residues. The germline V gene encodes CDR1 SNHLY and CDR2 FYNNEI. V was cut by 5 bases and J by 1 base, with 11 bases left in between. The CDR3 reads CASSPIDRTNEKLFF. For the CDR3, the DNA is TGTGCCAGCAGTCCTATCGACAGAACTAATGAAAAACTGTTTTTT.

The V and J genes are TRBV21-1 and TRBJ2-6; TRBD1 is taken as the D call from the table, unchecked against the DNA. TRBV21-1 is classified as a pseudogene. CDR3 length: 16 residues. The CDR3 region is CASSRQTGPGANVLTF. The CDR3 nucleotides read TGTGCCAGCAGCCGCCAGACAGGACCTGGGGCCAACGTCCTGACTTTC.

The CDR3 region is CASEGGYSYNEQFF. The CDR3 nucleotides are TGTGCCAGCGAAGGGGGCTACTCCTACAATGAGCAGTTCTTC. The V and J genes are TRBV7-9 and TRBJ2-1, with 7 bases fitting TRBD1. V lost 8 bases, J lost 0 bases, and 4 bases stayed unmatched. The CDR3 sequence is 14 residues long. From germline, CDR1 is SEHNR and CDR2 FQNEAQ (reference sequence).

The chain recombines TRBV10-3 with TRBJ2-1; TRBD2 agrees at 10 bases. Unmatched junction bases numbered 4, after V lost 0 bases and J lost 8 bases. Germline CDR1 and CDR2: ENHRY and SYGVKD. The CDR3 contains 15 residues. This CDR3 reads CAISESVAGGDEQFF. CDR3 coding DNA: TGTGCCATCAGTGAGTCGGTAGCGGGGGGTGATGAGCAGTTCTTC.

In this sample, this clone turned up a few times. The genes are TRBV4-1 and TRBJ1-6, with 9 bases fitting TRBD1. Germline V lookup: CDR1 MGHRA, CDR2 YSYEKL. V trimming: 8 bases; J trimming: 9 bases; junction bases outside the gene matches: 8. CDR3 size: 14 residues. The CDR3 is CASDRGGFGSPLHF. The CDR3 nucleotides are TGCGCCAGCGACAGGGGGGGTTTCGGTTCACCCCTCCACTTT.

The gene calls are TRBV27 and TRBJ1-4; TRBD1 might be the D (6 bases). The V end lost 5 bases, the J end lost 5 bases, and 15 bases lay between the germline ends. Germline CDR1 is MNHEY and CDR2 is SMNVEV (reference sequence). This CDR3 spans 15 amino acids. The CDR3 region has the DNA TGTGCCAGCAGTCTGAGACAGGTCCAGAATGAAAAACTGTTTTTT. This gives the protein CASSLRQVQNEKLFF.

The CDR3 DNA reads TGTGCCAGCAGTCCCCTTAAGCGCCCCACCTATGGCTACACCTTC. Amino acids: CASSPLKRPTYGYTF. V gene TRBV2 combines with J gene TRBJ1-2; D ambiguous. V was shortened by 5 bases and J by 4 bases, with 17 bases between the two germline ends. This CDR3 comprises 15 residues. Germline V lookup: CDR1 SNHLY, CDR2 FYNNEI. The whole variable domain, remainder taken from reference TRBV2 and TRBJ1-2, is EPEVTQTPSHQVTQMGQEVILRCVPISNHLYFYWYRQILGQKVEFLVSFYNNEISEKSEIFDDQFSVERPDGSNFTLKIRSTKLEDSAMYFCASSPLKRPTYGYTFGSGTRLTVV.

The chain recombines TRBV7-8 with TRBJ2-5; TRBD2 agrees at 10 bases. This CDR3 spans 15 amino acids. The germline gives CDR1 SGHVS, CDR2 FQNEAQ. The J segment lost 3 bases and the V segment lost 5 bases, leaving 6 bases of the junction unmatched. The CDR3 is CASSTHLAGEETQYF. The CDR3 region has the DNA TGTGCCAGCAGCACGCACCTAGCGGGGGAAGAGACCCAGTACTTC.

The chain uses TRBV4-3 and TRBJ2-1, with D possibly matching TRBD1 (8 bases). The V gene lost 0 bases and the J gene lost 9 bases, with 15 bases spanning the gap. Germline V gene data show CDR1 as LGHNA and CDR2 as YSLEER. The CDR3 spans 15 residues. The CDR3 sequence is CASSQDTTGGAEQFF. The CDR3 nucleotides are TGCGCCAGCAGCCAAGATACAACAGGGGGGGCTGAGCAGTTCTTC.

The rearrangement uses TRBV11-2 and TRBJ1-1; possibly TRBD1 for D (5 bases). The length of the CDR3 is 15 residues. V lost 0 bases and J lost 1, with 9 bases in between. CDR1 is SGHAT and CDR2 is FQNNGV in the germline V gene. The CDR3: CASSLDRGRNTEAFF. The DNA for the CDR3 is TGTGCCAGCAGCTTAGATAGGGGAAGGAACACTGAAGCTTTCTTT. The full variable domain, rest sourced from reference TRBV11-2 and TRBJ1-1, is EAGVAQSPRYKIIEKRQSVAFWCNPISGHATLYWYQQILGQGPKLLIQFQNNGVVDDSQLPKDRFSAERLKGVDSTLKIQPAKLEDSAVYLCASSLDRGRNTEAFFGQGTRLTVV.

The gene calls are TRBV30 and TRBJ2-7, with 12 positions matching TRBD2. The length of the CDR3 is 16 residues. Trimming took 2 bases from V and 1 from J; bases not matched to a gene: 6. The germline V gene has CDR1 GTSNPN and CDR2 SVGIG (reference sequence). CDR3 sequence (DNA): TGTGCCTGGAGTTTCCAAGGACTAGCGGGGTCCTACGAGCAGTACTTC. It specifies CAWSFQGLAGSYEQYF.

The chain links TRBV11-1 to TRBJ2-3; D not resolved. The CDR3 consists of 14 residues. The germline V gene encodes CDR1 SGHAT and CDR2 FQDESV (reference sequence). Trimming cost V 5 bases and J 0 bases, with 9 bases left between them. CDR3 sequence reads: CASSQDISTDTQYF. CDR3 bases: TGTGCCAGCAGCCAAGACATTAGCACAGATACGCAGTATTTT.

This chain uses TRBV28 with TRBJ2-1; 9 positions match TRBD2. The CDR3 extends over 13 amino acids. Unmatched junction bases numbered 5, after V lost 5 bases and J lost 9 bases. Germline V gene data show CDR1 as MDHEN and CDR2 as SYDVKM. The CDR3 nucleotides are TGTGCCAGCAGTCGGCGGGGGGGCGGTGAGCAGTTCTTC. Its protein product is CASSRRGGGEQFF.

The chain couples TRBV28 to TRBJ1-6; D call uncertain. Trimming stripped 3 bases from V and 8 bases from J, with 11 bases between. CDR3 size: 14 residues. In germline, CDR1 is MDHEN, CDR2 SYDVKM. CDR3 sequence reads: CASSFTGFDSPLHF. The CDR3 region has the DNA TGTGCCAGCAGTTTTACGGGGTTTGATTCACCCCTCCACTTT.

With regard to this clone: Likely a read error: the CDR3 ends without its conserved phenylalanine or tryptophan. This chain uses TRBV7-2 with TRBJ1-2, with TRBD1 identical over 8 bases. Germline V lookup: CDR1 SGHTA, CDR2 FQGNSA. This CDR3 comprises 13 residues. Trimming at V came to 4 bases and at J to 8 bases, leaving 6 bases not matched to a gene. CDR3 sequence (DNA): TGTGCCAGCAGCTCGGGACAGGTGGGCGGCTACACCTCC. Translated, it gives CASSSGQVGGYTS.

This clone was seen a few times. The chain is built from TRBV5-5 and TRBJ1-1, with 8 bases identical to TRBD1. CDR3 length: 15 residues. Germline V lookup: CDR1 SGHKS, CDR2 YYEKEE (reference sequence). Unmatched junction bases numbered 3, after V lost 0 bases and J lost 2 bases. The CDR3 region is CASSLVGTGNTEAFF. For the CDR3, the DNA is TGTGCCAGCAGCTTGGTTGGGACAGGTAACACTGAAGCTTTCTTT.

This chain connects TRBV4-3 to TRBJ2-2; 10 bases line up with TRBD2. The junction had 11 bases not matched to a gene; V was cut back by 0 bases and J by 7 bases. Germline V gives CDR1 LGHNA, CDR2 YSLEER. The CDR3 length is 18 residues. The CDR3 spells CASSQDSTSGGAVGELFF. The CDR3 nucleotides read TGCGCCAGCAGCCAAGATTCGACCAGCGGGGGGGCCGTCGGGGAGCTGTTTTTT.

This rearrangement joins TRBV7-9 to TRBJ2-7; 8 bases line up with TRBD2. Germline CDR1 and CDR2: SEHNR and FQNEAQ (reference sequence). With V trimmed by 5 bases and J by 3 bases, 6 bases remained unmatched. The CDR3 is 14 amino acids. CDR3 nucleotide sequence: TGTGCCAGCAGCCACCGGGGGGGCCTCTACGAGCAGTACTTC. Amino acids: CASSHRGGLYEQYF.

The chain combines TRBV5-5 with TRBJ1-6, with 9 positions matching TRBD1. The germline gives CDR1 SGHKS, CDR2 YYEKEE (reference sequence). CDR3 length: 15 residues. With 2 bases clipped from V and 10 bases from J, the junction kept 7 bases outside the gene matches. As DNA, the CDR3 is TGTGCCAGCAGCTTTCTGGACAGGGGAGGATCACCCCTCCACTTT. Protein sequence: CASSFLDRGGSPLHF.

V gene TRBV7-9 combines with J gene TRBJ2-7, with 8 bases lining up with TRBD2. The V and J ends lost 5 bases and 0 bases, in that order; junction bases with no gene match: 18. The CDR3 totals 19 residues. Germline lookup yields CDR1 SEHNR and CDR2 FQNEAQ (reference sequence). The CDR3 here is CASSPPAGRGAGSSYEQYF. The CDR3 DNA is TGTGCCAGCAGCCCACCGGCGGGGCGGGGGGCGGGTAGCTCCTACGAGCAGTACTTC.

This rearrangement joins TRBV9 to TRBJ2-1; 7 nucleotides match TRBD2. The CDR3 runs to 15 residues. V shed 4 bases, J shed 5 bases, and the junction held 9 bases outside the gene matches. The germline CDR1 and CDR2 sequences are SGDLS and YYNGEE. The CDR3 region is CASSPFRRGDNEQFF. The DNA for the CDR3 is TGTGCCAGCAGCCCCTTTAGACGGGGGGACAATGAGCAGTTCTTC.

This clone was recorded a few times. V usage is TRBV4-1 and J usage is TRBJ2-7, with 8 bases fitting TRBD1. The CDR3 runs 12 residues. Germline values: CDR1 MGHRA, CDR2 YSYEKL. V was pared by 1 base and J by 7 bases, with 0 bases of the junction left unmatched. The CDR3 protein is CASSQGTGEQYF. In nucleotides, the CDR3 is TGCGCCAGCAGCCAAGGGACAGGGGAGCAGTACTTC.